This T cell receptor beta chain was documented in a study of blood T cell repertoires in COVID-19. As for the study in general: From the United States, Italy and Spain came samples of acute and convalescent COVID-19. Nucleic acid was either cDNA or gDNA, and it came from T cells, B-cell-depleted T cells, or PBMCs.

From germline, CDR1 is KGHSH and CDR2 LQKENI. The CDR3 consists of 14 residues. Trimming removed 3 bases at V and 3 bases at J, with 11 bases between. In the original processing: Researchers report that nucleated cell counts were estimated from reference gene primer amplification. The assay was immunoSEQ multiplex PCR, and TCRdb's table has in-frame clones only and misses some. Clone size and V and J calls were adopted from that table, with D and trimming inferred from the DNA. The sample yields about 79,000 clones, roughly 90% seen once. This sequence was found in a man aged 65 to 79 with active or convalescent COVID-19. The chain is built from TRBV18 and TRBJ2-5; TRBD1 is a possible D gene (5 bases). The sequenced sample consisted of peripheral blood. The DNA of the CDR3 is TGTGCCAGCTCACCTCAGGGATCCGAAGAGACCCAGTACTTC. This gives the protein CASSPQGSEETQYF.